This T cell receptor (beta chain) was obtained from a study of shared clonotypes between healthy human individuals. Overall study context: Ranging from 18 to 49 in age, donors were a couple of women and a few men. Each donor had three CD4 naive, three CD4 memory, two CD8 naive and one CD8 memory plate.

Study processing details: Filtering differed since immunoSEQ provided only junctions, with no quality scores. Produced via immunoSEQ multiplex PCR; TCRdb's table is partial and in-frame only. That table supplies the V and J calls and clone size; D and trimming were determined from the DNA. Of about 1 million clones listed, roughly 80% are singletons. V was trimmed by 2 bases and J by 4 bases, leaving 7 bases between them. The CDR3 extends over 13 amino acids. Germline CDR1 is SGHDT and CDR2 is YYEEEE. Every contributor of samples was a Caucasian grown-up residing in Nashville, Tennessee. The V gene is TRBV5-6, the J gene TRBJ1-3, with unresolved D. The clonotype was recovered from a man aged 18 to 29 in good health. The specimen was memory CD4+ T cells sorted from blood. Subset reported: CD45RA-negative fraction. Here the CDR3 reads CASSLRSGNTIYF. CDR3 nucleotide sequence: TGTGCCAGCAGCTTAAGGTCGGGAAACACCATATATTTT.